This record looks at one TCR beta chain sequence and its context. What it recognizes is unknown. This sample was included in a study of shared clonotypes between healthy human individuals. This CDR3 is 13 amino acids long. Germline-derived CDR1 and CDR2 are SGHTA and FQGNSA. V lost 5 bases and J 7 bases, leaving 15 bases between the germline ends. Regarding the study as a whole: The small donor group covered limited genetic and exposure diversity.

The repertoire was sequenced with immunoSEQ multiplex PCR; TCRdb's copy has only in-frame clones and lacks some. The sample lists approximately 470,000 clones; roughly 80% were seen once. V and J are TRBV7-2 and TRBJ2-7; D is uncertain. Sequenced material: PBMCs. This receptor was identified in a middle-aged woman in good health. Some clones in this sample may be carry-over from other donors' samples. CDR3 region: CASSPSPPNEQYF. The CDR3 DNA follows: TGTGCCAGCAGCCCTTCACCACCAAATGAGCAGTACTTC.